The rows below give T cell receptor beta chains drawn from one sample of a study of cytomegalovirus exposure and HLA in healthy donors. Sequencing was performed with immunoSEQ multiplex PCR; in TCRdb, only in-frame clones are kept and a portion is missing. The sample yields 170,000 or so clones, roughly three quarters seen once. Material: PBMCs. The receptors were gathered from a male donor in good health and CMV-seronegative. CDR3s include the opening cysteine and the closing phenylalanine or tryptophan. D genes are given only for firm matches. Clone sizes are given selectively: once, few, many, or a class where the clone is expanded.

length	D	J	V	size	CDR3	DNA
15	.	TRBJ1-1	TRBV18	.	CASSSDKGWNTEAFF	TGTGCCAGCTCCTCCGACAAAGGTTGGAACACTGAAGCTTTCTTT
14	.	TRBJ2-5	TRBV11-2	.	CASSHPPGGETQYF	TGTGCCAGCAGCCACCCGCCAGGAGGAGAGACCCAGTACTTC
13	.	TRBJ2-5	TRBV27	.	CASSSEPRETQYF	TGTGCCAGCAGTTCTGAACCTAGGGAGACCCAGTACTTC
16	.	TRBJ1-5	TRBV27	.	CASSLSGRGGNQPQHF	TGTGCCAGCAGTTTATCAGGAAGGGGTGGCAATCAGCCCCAGCATTTT
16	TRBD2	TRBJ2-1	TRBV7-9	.	CASSRGWPAGGPEEFF	TGTGCCAGCAGCCGAGGGTGGCCAGCGGGAGGCCCCGAGGAGTTCTTC
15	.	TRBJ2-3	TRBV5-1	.	CASSLPRGDTDTQYF	TGCGCCAGCAGCTTACCGCGGGGCGACACAGATACGCAGTATTTT
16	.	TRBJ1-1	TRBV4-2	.	CASSQDQGRGNTEAFF	TGTGCCAGCAGCCAAGATCAGGGTCGAGGCAACACTGAAGCTTTCTTT
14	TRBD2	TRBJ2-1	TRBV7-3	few	CASSDGTRGNEQFF	TGTGCCAGCAGCGACGGGACTAGAGGCAATGAGCAGTTCTTC
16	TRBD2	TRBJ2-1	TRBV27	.	CASSLGLAGVTDEQFF	TGTGCCAGCAGTTTAGGACTAGCGGGAGTTACCGATGAGCAGTTCTTC
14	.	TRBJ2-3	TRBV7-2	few	CASSFLVVTDTQYF	TGTGCCAGCAGCTTTCTAGTCGTCACAGATACGCAGTATTTT
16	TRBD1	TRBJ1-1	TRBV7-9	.	CASSYSRTGGRTEAFF	TGTGCCAGCAGCTACTCCCGGACAGGGGGACGTACTGAAGCTTTCTTT
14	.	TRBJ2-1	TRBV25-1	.	CASSESSRDNEQFF	TGTGCCAGCAGTGAATCTTCGAGGGACAATGAGCAGTTCTTC
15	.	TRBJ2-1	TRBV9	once	CASSSRGASYNEQFF	TGTGCCAGCAGCTCTCGGGGGGCCTCCTACAATGAGCAGTTCTTC
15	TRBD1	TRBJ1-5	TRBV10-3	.	CAISSRGQGEQPQHF	TGTGCCATCAGCTCGAGGGGACAGGGGGAACAGCCCCAGCATTTT
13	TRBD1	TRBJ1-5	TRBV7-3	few	CASSLDRQQPQHF	TGTGCCAGCAGTTTGGACAGGCAGCAGCCCCAGCATTTT
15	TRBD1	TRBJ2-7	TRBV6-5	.	CASSYLRDSPYEQYF	TGTGCCAGCAGTTACCTCCGGGACAGTCCCTACGAGCAGTACTTC
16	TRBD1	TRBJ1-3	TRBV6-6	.	CASRVTGGSSGNTIYF	TGTGCCAGCAGAGTTACAGGGGGATCATCTGGAAACACCATATATTTT
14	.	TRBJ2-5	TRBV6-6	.	CASSYWQDQETQYF	TGTGCCAGCAGTTATTGGCAGGATCAAGAGACCCAGTACTTC
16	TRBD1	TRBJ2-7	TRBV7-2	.	CASSLVLGQGGYEQYF	TGTGCCAGCAGCTTAGTGTTGGGACAGGGTGGTTACGAGCAGTACTTC
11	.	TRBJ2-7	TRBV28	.	CASTSLDEQYF	TGTGCCAGCACCTCTCTCGACGAGCAGTACTTC
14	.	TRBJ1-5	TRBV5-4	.	CASSDQGANQPQHF	TGTGCCAGCAGCGATCAGGGTGCCAATCAGCCCCAGCATTTT
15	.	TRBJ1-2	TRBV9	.	CASSVGNQGLYGYTF	TGTGCCAGCAGCGTAGGAAATCAGGGGCTCTATGGCTACACCTTC
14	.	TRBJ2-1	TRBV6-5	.	CASSFFRLGNEQFF	TGTGCCAGCAGTTTCTTCAGGCTTGGCAATGAGCAGTTCTTC
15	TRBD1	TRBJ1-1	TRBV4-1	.	CASSLPGQPNTEAFF	TGCGCCAGCAGCTTACCGGGACAGCCGAACACTGAAGCTTTCTTT
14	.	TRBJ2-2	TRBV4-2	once	CAGGTGENTGELFF	TGTGCCGGCGGGACGGGGGAGAACACCGGGGAGCTGTTTTTT
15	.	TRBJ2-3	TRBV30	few	CAWSVRQGSTDTQYF	TGTGCCTGGAGTGTACGGCAGGGGAGCACAGATACGCAGTATTTT
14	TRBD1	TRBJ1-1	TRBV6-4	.	CASSEVPGQGKAFF	TGTGCCAGCAGTGAGGTACCGGGACAGGGGAAAGCTTTCTTT
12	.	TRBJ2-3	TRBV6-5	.	CASSSFTDTQYF	TGTGCCAGCAGTTCTTTCACAGATACGCAGTATTTT
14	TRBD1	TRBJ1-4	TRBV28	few	CASSVDRGYEKLFF	TGTGCCAGCAGTGTGGACAGGGGTTACGAAAAACTGTTTTTT
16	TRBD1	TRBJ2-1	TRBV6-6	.	CASSNDWTGGAWWKFF	TGTGCCAGCAGTAACGATTGGACAGGGGGCGCGTGGTGGAAGTTCTTC
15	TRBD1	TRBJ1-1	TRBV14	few	CASSQDTGGGTEAFF	TGTGCCAGCAGCCAAGACACAGGGGGAGGCACTGAAGCTTTCTTT
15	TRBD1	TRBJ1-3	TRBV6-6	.	CASRKDRASGNTIYF	TGTGCCAGCAGGAAGGACAGGGCCTCTGGAAACACCATATATTTT
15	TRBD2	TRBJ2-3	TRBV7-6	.	CASSLGLAGTDTQYF	TGTGCCAGCAGCTTAGGACTAGCGGGAACTGATACGCAGTATTTT
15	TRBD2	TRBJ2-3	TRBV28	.	CASPPSGASTDTQYF	TGTGCCAGCCCACCTAGCGGGGCTTCCACAGATACGCAGTATTTT
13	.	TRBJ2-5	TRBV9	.	CASSVQGSSTQYF	TGTGCCAGCAGCGTACAGGGTTCTTCTACCCAGTACTTC
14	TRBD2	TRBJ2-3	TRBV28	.	CASGLAGGADTQYF	TGTGCCAGCGGACTAGCGGGAGGAGCAGATACGCAGTATTTT
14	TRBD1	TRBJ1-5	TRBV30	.	CAWSPGQGGQPQHF	TGTGCCTGGAGCCCTGGACAGGGCGGTCAGCCCCAGCATTTT
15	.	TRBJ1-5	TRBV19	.	CASSGPGGSNQPQHF	TGTGCCAGTAGTGGCCCCGGGGGTAGCAATCAGCCCCAGCATTTT
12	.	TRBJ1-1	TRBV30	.	CAWGRGNTEAFF	TGTGCCTGGGGCCGGGGGAACACTGAAGCTTTCTTT
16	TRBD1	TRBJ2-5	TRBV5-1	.	CASSLRGTGTQETQYF	TGCGCCAGCAGCTTAAGAGGGACAGGGACCCAAGAGACCCAGTACTTC
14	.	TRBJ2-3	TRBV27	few	CASSPGASTDTQYF	TGTGCCAGCAGTCCCGGTGCTAGCACAGATACGCAGTATTTT
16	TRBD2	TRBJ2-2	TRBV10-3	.	CAASVELAGPTGELFF	TGTGCCGCCTCCGTGGAACTAGCGGGTCCCACCGGGGAGCTGTTTTTT
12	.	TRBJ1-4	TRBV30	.	CALAHGNEKLFF	TGTGCCTTGGCCCACGGGAATGAAAAACTGTTTTTT
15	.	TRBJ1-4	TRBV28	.	CASSRRLTTNEKLFF	TGTGCCAGCAGCCGAAGACTTACAACTAATGAAAAACTGTTTTTT